Following are 23 T cell receptor beta chains from one sample sequenced in a study of T cell responses to AZD1222 COVID-19 vaccine. Sequencing was performed with immunoSEQ multiplex PCR; in TCRdb, only in-frame clones are kept and a portion is missing. The sample includes over 150,000 clones, approximately 90% of them seen just once. The starting material was peripheral blood, obtained on day 0 of AZD1222 vaccination. All receptors come from an adult in good health.

V is TRBV18 and J is TRBJ1-1; D perhaps matches TRBD1 (5 bases). Between the trimmed V and J ends, which lost 3 bases and 6 bases, there was a span of 17 bases. Germline assignment: CDR1 KGHSH and CDR2 LQKENI. The CDR3 has 15 residues. The CDR3 coding sequence is TGTGCCAGCTCACCCTCGGCCTACTCGGGGGCTGAAGCTTTCTTT. Protein sequence: CASSPSAYSGAEAFF. Supplemented by reference TRBV18 and TRBJ1-1, the full variable domain reads NAGVMQNPRHLVRRRGQEARLRCSPMKGHSHVYWYRQLPEEGLKFMVYLQKENIIDESGMPKERFSAEFPKEGPSILRIQQVVRGDSAAYFCASSPSAYSGAEAFFGQGTRLTVV.

The J gene is TRBJ1-6, the V gene TRBV3-1 (or the pseudogene TRBV3-2), with TRBD1 as a possible D gene (5 bases). Germline CDR1 reads LGHDT; CDR2 reads YNNKEL (reference sequence). Trimming removed 4 bases from V and 8 bases from J, with 12 bases in between. This CDR3 has 14 residues. The CDR3 spells CASSPAQGDSPLHF. The CDR3 bases are TGTGCCAGCAGCCCCGCCCAGGGAGATTCACCCCTCCACTTT.

The rearrangement links TRBV6-6 to TRBJ2-7; D possibly matches TRBD1 or TRBD2 (5 bases each). Trimming removed 10 bases from V and 0 bases from J, with 13 bases in between. This CDR3 comprises 13 residues. Germline-derived CDR1 and CDR2 are MNHNY and SVGAGI (reference sequence). CDR3 residues: CAIRDASSYEQYF. In DNA form, the CDR3 reads TGTGCCATCCGGGACGCAAGCTCCTACGAGCAGTACTTC.

The chain joins TRBV2 to TRBJ2-2; 8 positions match TRBD2. The CDR3 has 15 amino acids. Germline V CDR1 and CDR2: SNHLY, FYNNEI. V shed 5 bases and J 2 bases; nucleotides not matched to a gene: 4. The CDR3 sequence is CASSTGGANTGELFF. CDR3 DNA sequence: TGTGCCAGCAGTACCGGGGGGGCTAACACCGGGGAGCTGTTTTTT.

This chain links TRBV19 with TRBJ1-1; D is unresolved. The CDR3 is 12 amino acids. CDR1 is LNHDA and CDR2 is SQIVND in the germline V gene (reference sequence). V was shortened by 5 bases and J by 7 bases, with 11 bases between the two germline ends. The CDR3 region is CASSPPGIEAFF. The CDR3, as DNA: TGTGCCAGTAGTCCCCCGGGCATTGAAGCTTTCTTT.

This clone was seen once. V and J are TRBV28 and TRBJ1-2, with TRBD1 identical over 10 bases. The CDR3 extends over 15 amino acids. Germline V gives CDR1 MDHEN, CDR2 SYDVKM. Trimming removed 4 bases from V and 7 bases from J; junction bases left unmatched: 9. The CDR3 is CASSSTWTGGIGYTF. The CDR3 DNA sequence: TGTGCCAGCAGTTCCACTTGGACAGGGGGGATTGGCTACACCTTC.

This clone was seen only once. The chain carries TRBV27 and TRBJ1-2, with 8 bases matching TRBD1. The CDR3 contains 17 residues. The germline V gene encodes CDR1 MNHEY and CDR2 SMNVEV (reference sequence). The V gene end was trimmed by 1 base and the J gene end by 3 bases; junction bases not matched to a gene: 10. The CDR3 reads CASSLFPPSTGDYGYTF. CDR3 sequence (DNA): TGTGCCAGCAGTTTATTCCCCCCCTCGACAGGGGACTATGGCTACACCTTC.

The rearrangement links TRBV5-6 to TRBJ2-4; 9 nucleotides match TRBD1. Germline assignment: CDR1 SGHDT and CDR2 YYEEEE. The J segment lost 2 bases and the V segment lost 5 bases, leaving 8 bases of the junction unmatched. CDR3 size: 16 residues. CDR3 DNA sequence: TGTGCCAGCAGTAGAACAGGGGGCGCGTCCAAAAACATTCAGTACTTC. Translation gives CASSRTGGASKNIQYF.

This clone was seen more than once but under ten times. The chain links TRBV5-3 to TRBJ1-5; D is unresolved. TRBV5-3 has ORF status, its function being uncertain. Trimming pared 2 bases from V and 5 bases from J, leaving 5 bases between. This CDR3 has 12 amino acids. CDR3 amino acids: CARSLRDQPQHF. The CDR3 nucleotides read TGTGCCAGAAGCTTAAGGGATCAGCCCCAGCATTTT.

The rearrangement links TRBV14 to TRBJ1-1; no firm D call. Germline-derived CDR1 and CDR2 are SGHDN and FVKESK. The ends were cut back, 4 bases at V and 6 bases at J, with 15 bases in the middle. The CDR3 spans 14 residues. Here the CDR3 DNA reads TGTGCCAGCAGCCGTCTCGCACAAGGATCTGAAGCTTTCTTT. It codes for CASSRLAQGSEAFF.

The J gene is TRBJ2-5, the V gene TRBV2; D unclear. Trimming left V 5 bases short and J 5 bases short, with 12 bases between. CDR1 is SNHLY, CDR2 FYNNEI, per germline. The CDR3 contains 13 residues. The CDR3 protein is CASSPRTVETQYF. The CDR3 region has the DNA TGTGCCAGCAGTCCCAGGACGGTGGAGACCCAGTACTTC.

The chain joins TRBV28 to TRBJ2-3, with TRBD1 as a possible D gene (5 bases). Trimming took off 3 bases at V and 0 bases at J, with 10 bases between the two ends. CDR1 MDHEN and CDR2 SYDVKM come from the germline V gene. This CDR3 region has 15 residues. The CDR3 here is CASSFKDTSTDTQYF. Written as DNA, the CDR3 is TGTGCCAGCAGTTTCAAGGACACCAGCACAGATACGCAGTATTTT.

On this clone itself: Other DNA variants within this sample encode the same CDR3. In DNA, the CDR3 is TGTGCCAGCAGCTTAGACAGCAATCAGCCCCAGCATTTT. Encoded protein: CASSLDSNQPQHF. The chain is built from TRBV7-9 and TRBJ1-5; D gene unclear. Trimming removed 1 base from V and 1 base from J, with 2 bases in between. There are 13 residues in the CDR3. Germline CDR1 and CDR2: SEHNR and FQNEAQ (reference sequence).

The chain is built from TRBV19 and TRBJ2-7; tentatively, D is TRBD1 or TRBD2 (5 bases each). The CDR3 runs 13 residues. V lost 10 bases to trimming and J lost 2 bases, with 15 bases between them. Looked up from germline, CDR1 is LNHDA and CDR2 is SQIVND (reference sequence). The CDR3 DNA follows: TGTGCCACCAAGGGGACGGGCACCTACGAGCAGTACTTC. Translation: CATKGTGTYEQYF.

The rearrangement uses TRBV19 and TRBJ2-2, with TRBD1 matching over 8 bases. CDR3 size: 15 residues. Germline lookup yields CDR1 LNHDA and CDR2 SQIVND (reference sequence). V shed 3 bases and J 3 bases; nucleotides not matched to a gene: 3. The CDR3 is CASSIMDRDTGELFF. CDR3 in DNA: TGTGCCAGTAGTATCATGGACAGGGACACCGGGGAGCTGTTTTTT.

The chain is built from TRBV19 and TRBJ2-5; D uncertain. V gave up 3 bases and J gave up 5 bases, with 22 bases separating them. CDR3 length: 17 amino acids. Germline CDR1 LNHDA, CDR2 SQIVND (reference sequence). The CDR3 spells CASSIGLGKGMWETQYF. The CDR3 nucleotides are TGTGCCAGTAGTATTGGGCTAGGGAAGGGAATGTGGGAGACCCAGTACTTC.

The chain couples TRBV19 to TRBJ2-3; D call uncertain. V lost 3 bases and J 4 bases, leaving 2 bases between the germline ends. The CDR3 length is 11 residues. Germline V lookup: CDR1 LNHDA, CDR2 SQIVND (reference sequence). The CDR3 bases are TGTGCCAGTAGTATGGCAGATACGCAGTATTTT. Its protein is CASSMADTQYF.

The CDR3 loop is CASSEWGQGAYEQYF. The CDR3 DNA reads as TGTGCCAGCAGTGAGTGGGGACAGGGGGCCTACGAGCAGTACTTC. This chain links TRBV6-1 with TRBJ2-7, with 11 nucleotides matching TRBD1. CDR3 length: 15 residues. J was trimmed by 2 bases and V by 3 bases; bases with no gene match: 3. Germline loops: CDR1 MNHNS, CDR2 SASEGT.

The chain is built from TRBV2 and TRBJ1-1, with a possible D match to TRBD1 (6 bases). Per the germline V gene, CDR1 is SNHLY and CDR2 is FYNNEI. The CDR3 sequence is 15 residues long. V was cut by 2 bases and J by 11 bases, with 21 bases left in between. The CDR3 DNA reads TGTGCCAGCAGTGAATGGATGGCAGGGGCGGGACTCGCTTTCTTT. Translating gives CASSEWMAGAGLAFF. Filled out from reference TRBV2 and TRBJ1-1, the complete variable domain reads EPEVTQTPSHQVTQMGQEVILRCVPISNHLYFYWYRQILGQKVEFLVSFYNNEISEKSEIFDDQFSVERPDGSNFTLKIRSTKLEDSAMYFCASSEWMAGAGLAFFGQGTRLTVV.

The chain uses TRBV4-1 and TRBJ1-1, with D unresolved. The CDR3 runs 15 residues. Trimming pared 4 bases from V and 4 bases from J, leaving 16 bases between. CDR1 MGHRA and CDR2 YSYEKL come from the germline V gene. The CDR3 DNA follows: TGCGCCAGCAGCCTTCAAGGGAGCAGGAGCACTGAAGCTTTCTTT. It encodes CASSLQGSRSTEAFF.

This clone was detected once. The V and J genes are TRBV7-2 and TRBJ1-1; unclear D gene. Trimming shortened V by 5 bases and J by 0 bases, and 7 bases separated the two germline ends. The CDR3 runs to 13 residues. The germline V gene has CDR1 SGHTA and CDR2 FQGNSA. This CDR3 is CASSQGVNTEAFF. The CDR3 bases are TGTGCCAGCAGCCAAGGAGTGAACACTGAAGCTTTCTTT.

V and J are TRBV28 and TRBJ2-7; D is unclear. This CDR3 has 13 amino acids. Per germline, CDR1 MDHEN and CDR2 SYDVKM. The V and J ends lost 3 bases and 3 bases respectively, with 9 bases between them. The CDR3 nucleotides are TGTGCCAGCAGTTTCCCCGCGAGCTACGAGCAGTACTTC. This encodes CASSFPASYEQYF.

There are a few counts of this clone. This sequence joins TRBV28 and TRBJ2-2; tentative D call: TRBD2 (5 bases). The CDR3 length is 14 residues. The V gene's germline CDR1 is MDHEN and CDR2 SYDVKM. Trimming removed 10 bases at V and 6 bases at J, with 18 bases between. DNA for the CDR3: TGTGCCACCGGACTGTTCGATATAGCCGGGGAGCTGTTTTTT. Translating gives CATGLFDIAGELFF.